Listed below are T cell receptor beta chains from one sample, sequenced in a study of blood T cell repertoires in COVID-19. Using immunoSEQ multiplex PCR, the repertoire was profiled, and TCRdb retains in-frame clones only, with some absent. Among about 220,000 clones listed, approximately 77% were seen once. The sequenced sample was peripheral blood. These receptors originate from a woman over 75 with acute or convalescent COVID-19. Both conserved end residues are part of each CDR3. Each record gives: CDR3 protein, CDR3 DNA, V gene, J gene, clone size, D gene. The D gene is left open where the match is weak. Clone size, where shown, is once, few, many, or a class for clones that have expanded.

CDR3 protein: CASTHNQPQHF
CDR3 DNA: TGTGCCAGCACCCATAATCAGCCCCAGCATTTT
V gene: TRBV27
J gene: TRBJ1-5
clone size: .
D gene: .

CDR3 protein: CASSAAREGIANYGYTF
CDR3 DNA: TGTGCCAGCAGCGCCGCACGGGAAGGGATCGCTAACTATGGCTACACCTTC
V gene: TRBV9
J gene: TRBJ1-2
clone size: .
D gene: .

CDR3 protein: CASSSEKRDRAGNTIYF
CDR3 DNA: TGTGCCAGCAGTTCTGAGAAGCGGGACAGGGCTGGAAACACCATATATTTT
V gene: TRBV5-6
J gene: TRBJ1-3
clone size: .
D gene: TRBD1

CDR3 protein: CASSYAAGGGETQYF
CDR3 DNA: TGTGCCAGCAGTTACGCGGCAGGGGGTGGGGAGACCCAGTACTTC
V gene: TRBV6-5
J gene: TRBJ2-5
clone size: once
D gene: TRBD1

CDR3 protein: CASAGRGYVGELFF
CDR3 DNA: TGTGCCAGCGCCGGTCGGGGGTATGTCGGGGAGCTGTTTTTT
V gene: TRBV6-5
J gene: TRBJ2-2
clone size: .
D gene: .

CDR3 protein: CASSRTPYEQYF
CDR3 DNA: TGTGCCAGCAGTCGGACACCCTACGAGCAGTACTTC
V gene: TRBV2
J gene: TRBJ2-7
clone size: .
D gene: .

CDR3 protein: CASSKMGRLCGNQPQHF
CDR3 DNA: TGTGCCAGCAGCAAAATGGGGAGGTTATGCGGCAATCAGCCCCAGCATTTT
V gene: TRBV21-1
J gene: TRBJ1-5
clone size: .
D gene: .

CDR3 protein: CASSDRAGANVLTF
CDR3 DNA: TGTGCCAGCAGTGACAGGGCTGGGGCCAACGTCCTGACTTTC
V gene: TRBV3-1/TRBV3-2
J gene: TRBJ2-6
clone size: few
D gene: TRBD1

CDR3 protein: CASSESSRGSYEQYF
CDR3 DNA: TGTGCCAGCAGTGAATCTTCAAGGGGCTCCTACGAGCAGTACTTC
V gene: TRBV2
J gene: TRBJ2-7
clone size: .
D gene: .

CDR3 protein: CAWSVGQRDQPQHF
CDR3 DNA: TGTGCCTGGAGTGTAGGGCAGCGGGATCAGCCCCAGCATTTT
V gene: TRBV30
J gene: TRBJ1-5
clone size: .
D gene: .

CDR3 protein: CASSANQVGHTGELFF
CDR3 DNA: TGTGCCAGCAGCGCCAATCAAGTCGGTCACACCGGGGAGCTGTTTTTT
V gene: TRBV11-2
J gene: TRBJ2-2
clone size: .
D gene: .

CDR3 protein: CASSLETTNYGYTF
CDR3 DNA: TGTGCCAGCAGCTTAGAGACAACTAACTATGGCTACACCTTC
V gene: TRBV7-2
J gene: TRBJ1-2
clone size: few
D gene: .

CDR3 protein: CATSRGGQSGANVLTF
CDR3 DNA: TGTGCCACCAGCAGAGGGGGACAGTCTGGGGCCAACGTCCTGACTTTC
V gene: TRBV15
J gene: TRBJ2-6
clone size: .
D gene: TRBD1

CDR3 protein: CASSSGTLTLNEQFF
CDR3 DNA: TGTGCCAGCAGCTCCGGGACATTAACCCTCAATGAGCAGTTCTTC
V gene: TRBV2
J gene: TRBJ2-1
clone size: .
D gene: .

CDR3 protein: CATRRAGPYNEQFF
CDR3 DNA: TGTGCCACCAGAAGGGCAGGGCCCTACAATGAGCAGTTCTTC
V gene: TRBV15
J gene: TRBJ2-1
clone size: .
D gene: .

CDR3 protein: CASSPLRDEKLFF
CDR3 DNA: TGTGCCAGCTCACCCCTCCGGGATGAAAAACTGTTTTTT
V gene: TRBV18
J gene: TRBJ1-4
clone size: few
D gene: .

CDR3 protein: CASSTGVVQYF
CDR3 DNA: TGTGCCAGCAGTACGGGGGTTGTACAGTACTTC
V gene: TRBV6-5
J gene: TRBJ2-7
clone size: once
D gene: .

CDR3 protein: CASSFVAGGPIHEQFF
CDR3 DNA: TGTGCCAGCAGCTTCGTAGCGGGGGGGCCTATCCATGAGCAGTTCTTC
V gene: TRBV7-3
J gene: TRBJ2-1
clone size: .
D gene: TRBD2

CDR3 protein: CASSQAGTGLNEQFF
CDR3 DNA: TGCGCCAGCAGCCAGGCCGGGACAGGGTTGAATGAGCAGTTCTTC
V gene: TRBV4-1
J gene: TRBJ2-1
clone size: .
D gene: TRBD1

CDR3 protein: CASSPGTDYGYTF
CDR3 DNA: TGTGCCAGCTCACCAGGGACAGACTATGGCTACACCTTC
V gene: TRBV18
J gene: TRBJ1-2
clone size: .
D gene: TRBD1

CDR3 protein: CASSLRPGRGSAFF
CDR3 DNA: TGTGCCAGCAGTTTAAGGCCAGGGAGGGGCTCGGCTTTCTTT
V gene: TRBV28
J gene: TRBJ1-1
clone size: .
D gene: .

CDR3 protein: CASSLVGRRDTEAFF
CDR3 DNA: TGTGCCAGCAGCTTAGTCGGCCGCCGGGACACTGAAGCTTTCTTT
V gene: TRBV11-3
J gene: TRBJ1-1
clone size: .
D gene: .

CDR3 protein: CASSIRRQGNQPQHF
CDR3 DNA: TGTGCCAGTAGTATCAGGAGACAGGGCAATCAGCCCCAGCATTTT
V gene: TRBV19
J gene: TRBJ1-5
clone size: .
D gene: .

CDR3 protein: CASSLPSGGDEQFF
CDR3 DNA: TGTGCCAGCAGCTTGCCTAGCGGGGGCGATGAGCAGTTCTTC
V gene: TRBV7-6
J gene: TRBJ2-1
clone size: .
D gene: TRBD2

CDR3 protein: CASSESSTQYF
CDR3 DNA: TGTGCCAGCAGTGAATCGTCGACCCAGTACTTC
V gene: TRBV2
J gene: TRBJ2-5
clone size: .
D gene: .

CDR3 protein: CASRSSGMNTEAFF
CDR3 DNA: TGTGCCAGCAGGTCTTCCGGGATGAACACTGAAGCTTTCTTT
V gene: TRBV28
J gene: TRBJ1-1
clone size: .
D gene: .

CDR3 protein: CASSRPGSGNPGELFF
CDR3 DNA: TGTGCCAGCAGCCGCCCCGGGTCGGGGAACCCCGGGGAGCTGTTTTTT
V gene: TRBV7-9
J gene: TRBJ2-2
clone size: .
D gene: .

CDR3 protein: CASSPPLGGRANEKLFF
CDR3 DNA: TGTGCCAGCTCACCACCCCTCGGTGGCAGGGCAAATGAAAAACTGTTTTTT
V gene: TRBV18
J gene: TRBJ1-4
clone size: .
D gene: .

CDR3 protein: CASHRDRTDQPQHF
CDR3 DNA: TGTGCCAGCCACCGGGACAGAACGGATCAGCCCCAGCATTTT
V gene: TRBV5-4
J gene: TRBJ1-5
clone size: .
D gene: TRBD1

CDR3 protein: CSAGGQGRAFF
CDR3 DNA: TGCAGTGCGGGAGGACAGGGTCGAGCTTTCTTT
V gene: TRBV20-1
J gene: TRBJ1-1
clone size: .
D gene: TRBD1

CDR3 protein: CASSIRLIIMGATGNTIYF
CDR3 DNA: TGTGCCAGTAGTATCCGCCTGATAATTATGGGGGCGACTGGAAACACCATATATTTT
V gene: TRBV19
J gene: TRBJ1-3
clone size: .
D gene: .

CDR3 protein: CASSDRQGARYTEAFF
CDR3 DNA: TGTGCCAGCAGTGACCGACAGGGGGCTCGATATACTGAAGCTTTCTTT
V gene: TRBV6-1
J gene: TRBJ1-1
clone size: .
D gene: TRBD1

CDR3 protein: CSVVTGEKLFF
CDR3 DNA: TGCAGCGTTGTGACTGGTGAAAAACTGTTTTTT
V gene: TRBV29-1
J gene: TRBJ1-4
clone size: .
D gene: .

CDR3 protein: CASSQVGTGLYGYTF
CDR3 DNA: TGTGCCAGTAGCCAAGTCGGGACAGGGCTCTATGGCTACACCTTC
V gene: TRBV19
J gene: TRBJ1-2
clone size: .
D gene: TRBD1

CDR3 protein: CASSPLRTANTGELFF
CDR3 DNA: TGTGCCAGCAGTCCCCTCCGGACAGCGAACACCGGGGAGCTGTTTTTT
V gene: TRBV28
J gene: TRBJ2-2
clone size: .
D gene: .

CDR3 protein: CASSPGQAPYEQYF
CDR3 DNA: TGTGCCAGCAGCCCTGGACAGGCCCCCTACGAGCAGTACTTC
V gene: TRBV7-3
J gene: TRBJ2-7
clone size: .
D gene: TRBD1

CDR3 protein: CASSPLRGGGQPQHF
CDR3 DNA: TGTGCCAGCAGTCCGCTGCGGGGAGGAGGTCAGCCCCAGCATTTT
V gene: TRBV28
J gene: TRBJ1-5
clone size: .
D gene: .

CDR3 protein: CASSANRDRSYGYTF
CDR3 DNA: TGTGCCAGCAGTGCCAACCGGGACAGGTCTTATGGCTACACCTTC
V gene: TRBV2
J gene: TRBJ1-2
clone size: many
D gene: TRBD1

CDR3 protein: CASSLRGVGNEQFF
CDR3 DNA: TGTGCCAGCAGCTTACGGGGGGTCGGCAATGAGCAGTTCTTC
V gene: TRBV7-3
J gene: TRBJ2-1
clone size: .
D gene: TRBD2

CDR3 protein: CASSQDPGSSGYTF
CDR3 DNA: TGCGCCAGCAGCCAAGATCCGGGGTCGAGTGGCTACACCTTC
V gene: TRBV4-3
J gene: TRBJ1-2
clone size: .
D gene: .

CDR3 protein: CASNHDRGLVGYTF
CDR3 DNA: TGTGCCAGTAACCATGACAGGGGGCTGGTTGGCTACACCTTC
V gene: TRBV19
J gene: TRBJ1-2
clone size: .
D gene: TRBD1

CDR3 protein: CASSEGEQQSSYEQYF
CDR3 DNA: TGTGCCAGCAGTGAGGGTGAACAACAGAGCTCCTACGAGCAGTACTTC
V gene: TRBV2
J gene: TRBJ2-7
clone size: .
D gene: .

CDR3 protein: CASSPGVRNYGYTF
CDR3 DNA: TGTGCCAGCAGCCCCGGGGTTAGGAACTATGGCTACACCTTC
V gene: TRBV3-1/TRBV3-2
J gene: TRBJ1-2
clone size: .
D gene: .

CDR3 protein: CASSLADRGGAKNIQYF
CDR3 DNA: TGTGCCAGCAGCTTAGCGGACAGGGGGGGAGCCAAAAACATTCAGTACTTC
V gene: TRBV7-8
J gene: TRBJ2-4
clone size: .
D gene: TRBD1